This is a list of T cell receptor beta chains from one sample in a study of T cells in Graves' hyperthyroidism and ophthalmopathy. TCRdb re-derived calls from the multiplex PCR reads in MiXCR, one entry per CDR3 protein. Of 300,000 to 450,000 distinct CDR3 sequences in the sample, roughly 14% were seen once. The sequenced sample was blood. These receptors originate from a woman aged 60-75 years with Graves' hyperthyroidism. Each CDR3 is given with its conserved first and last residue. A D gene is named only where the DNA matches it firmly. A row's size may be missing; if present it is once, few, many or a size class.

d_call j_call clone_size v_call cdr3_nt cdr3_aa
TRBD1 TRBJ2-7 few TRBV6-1 TGTGCCAGCAGGACAGGGACCCACGAGCAGTACTTC CASRTGTHEQYF
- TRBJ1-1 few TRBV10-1 TGCGCCAGCAGTGTGGGCCCGAACACTGAAGCTTTCTTT CASSVGPNTEAFF
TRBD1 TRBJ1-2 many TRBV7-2 TGTGCCAGCAGCACGACCCGGACAGGTTACAACTATGGCTACACCTTC CASSTTRTGYNYGYTF
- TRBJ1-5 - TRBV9 TGTGCCAGCAGCGTAGGGGGGTTTCAGCCCCAGCATTTT CASSVGGFQPQHF
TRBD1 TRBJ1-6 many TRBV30 TGTGCCTGGAGTGAAGTAGACAGGGTGGCTTCACCCCTCCACTTT CAWSEVDRVASPLHF
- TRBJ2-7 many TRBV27 TGTGCCAGCAGTTTTCAGGGTAGAGGGGGATACGAGCAGTACTTC CASSFQGRGGYEQYF
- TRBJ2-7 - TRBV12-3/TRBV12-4 TGTGCCAGCAGTTTATGGCAGGGCGAAGAGCAGTACTTC CASSLWQGEEQYF
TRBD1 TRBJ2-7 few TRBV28 TGTGCCAGCAGCCCCCGGGACAGGGGGCTAGCATACGAGCAGTACTTC CASSPRDRGLAYEQYF
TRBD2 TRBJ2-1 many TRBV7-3 TGTGCCAGCAGCGTCCTAGCGGGGCCTTACAATGAGCAGTTCTTC CASSVLAGPYNEQFF
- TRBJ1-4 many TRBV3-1 TGTGCCAGCAGCTCAGGTGTAGAAATTGAAAAACTGTTTTTT CASSSGVEIEKLFF
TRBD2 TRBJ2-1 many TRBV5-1 TGCGCCAGCAGCTTAGACGGGAGGGTCTCCTACAATGAGCAGTTCTTC CASSLDGRVSYNEQFF
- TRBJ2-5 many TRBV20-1 TGCAGTGCTAGACGAGTCCAAGGTGGAGAGACCCAGTACTTC CSARRVQGGETQYF
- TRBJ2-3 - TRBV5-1 TGCGCCAGCAGCTTGGGACTTAGCGGTCGGATCACAGATACGCAGTATTTT CASSLGLSGRITDTQYF
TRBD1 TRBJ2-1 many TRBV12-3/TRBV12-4 TGTGCCAGCAGTGACCGGGACAGGGGGAATGAGCAGTTCTTC CASSDRDRGNEQFF
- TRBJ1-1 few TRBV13 TGTGCCAGCAGCCCGACCCCCACAGGGATCAACACTGAAGCTTTCTTT CASSPTPTGINTEAFF
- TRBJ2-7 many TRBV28 TGTGCCAGCAGTTTTCCGACAAGCTCCTACGAGCAGTACTTC CASSFPTSSYEQYF